What follows are 9 T cell receptor beta chains derived from one specimen sequenced in a study of PD-1 blockade in classical Hodgkin lymphoma. Time point meaning: cycle 4 day 1 (C4D1), after five to seven weeks of nivolumab. Relapse was seen in all patients after autologous stem cell transplantation, and brentuximab vedotin exposure was variable. TCRdb's table, derived via immunoSEQ multiplex PCR, lists solely in-frame clones and lacks some. The repertoire has 50,000 to 65,000 clones, approximately 90% of them found once; the top ten carry 8%. The sequencing here drew on peripheral blood mononuclear cells (PBMCs), taken before the fourth cycle of nivolumab. The receptors were gathered from a human donor with classical Hodgkin lymphoma.

J is TRBJ1-1 and V is TRBV5-6; D is undetermined. V lost 0 bases, J lost 2 bases, and 11 bases lay in between. CDR1 is SGHDT and CDR2 is YYEEEE in the germline V gene. This CDR3 spans 15 amino acids. The CDR3 reads CASSLDTVVNTEAFF. CDR3 DNA sequence: TGTGCCAGCAGCTTGGACACGGTGGTTAACACTGAAGCTTTCTTT.

The rearrangement uses TRBV6-5 and TRBJ1-6; no reliable D call. V dropped 5 bases and J dropped 7 bases, with 12 bases sitting between them. The germline V gene encodes CDR1 MNHEY and CDR2 SVGAGI. The CDR3 is 14 amino acids. The CDR3 DNA sequence: TGTGCCAGCAGTCCCGGGAGGGTCAATTCACCCCTCCACTTT. Translated: CASSPGRVNSPLHF.

This clone was counted once. The rearrangement links TRBV2 to TRBJ2-3; TRBD2 might be the D (6 bases). Germline V lookup: CDR1 SNHLY, CDR2 FYNNEI. The CDR3 consists of 16 residues. Trimming cost V 3 bases and J 3 bases, with 16 bases left between them. This chain's CDR3 is CASSDSGGVGTDTQYF. In nucleotides, the CDR3 is TGTGCCAGCAGTGATTCTGGCGGGGTGGGGACAGATACGCAGTATTTT.

The chain employs TRBV2 and TRBJ2-3, with D possibly matching TRBD1 (6 bases). Trimming took off 4 bases at V and 2 bases at J, with 28 bases between the two ends. The CDR3 has 20 amino acids. Germline loops: CDR1 SNHLY, CDR2 FYNNEI. The CDR3 region has the DNA TGTGCCAGCAGTGTCCGCAGTTTACGGCAGGGGCTTTTTTTCACAGATACGCAGTATTTT. Protein sequence: CASSVRSLRQGLFFTDTQYF.

The rearrangement joins TRBV10-2 to TRBJ2-7, with unresolved D. Trimming took off 7 bases at V and 7 bases at J, with 14 bases between the two ends. This CDR3 has 12 amino acids. Germline V CDR1 and CDR2: WSHSY, SAAADI. In DNA, the CDR3 is TGCGCCAGCACTCCCCTGTCGGGTGAGCAGTACTTC. Protein: CASTPLSGEQYF.

The J gene is TRBJ2-1, the V gene TRBV6-5, with D tentatively TRBD2 (6 bases). This CDR3 region has 15 residues. Trimming left V 0 bases short and J 7 bases short, with 13 bases between. CDR1 and CDR2 (germline): MNHEY, SVGAGI. In DNA, the CDR3 is TGTGCCAGCAGTTACTCGTTCGGGAGTGGTAATGAGCAGTTCTTC. Protein: CASSYSFGSGNEQFF.

This sequence joins TRBV2 and TRBJ1-1, with D hard to call. V lost 4 bases, J lost 5 bases, and 11 bases lay in between. Germline lookup yields CDR1 SNHLY and CDR2 FYNNEI. The CDR3 loop spans 13 amino acids. CDR3 sequence: CASSGQLRTEAFF. The CDR3 DNA is TGTGCCAGCAGTGGGCAGTTACGGACTGAAGCTTTCTTT.

Here the CDR3 reads CASGDLRDRAYNEQFF. In DNA form, the CDR3 reads TGTGCTAGTGGAGACCTCCGGGACAGGGCCTACAATGAGCAGTTCTTC. The chain carries TRBV12-5 and TRBJ2-1; TRBD1 matches 9 bases. Looked up from germline, CDR1 is LGHNT and CDR2 is FRNRAP. CDR3 size: 16 residues. V lost 6 bases and J lost 2; bases outside the gene matches: 8.

The chain couples TRBV7-9 to TRBJ2-5, with TRBD1 identical over 7 bases. The CDR3 is 15 residues long. Trimming took 0 bases from V and 2 from J; bases not matched to a gene: 3. Germline CDR1 is SEHNR and CDR2 is FQNEAQ (reference sequence). This CDR3 is CASSLAGTDQETQYF. The CDR3 DNA follows: TGTGCCAGCAGCTTAGCCGGGACAGATCAAGAGACCCAGTACTTC. Complete variable domain (other parts from reference TRBV7-9 and TRBJ2-5): DTGVSQNPRHKITKRGQNVTFRCDPISEHNRLYWYRQTLGQGPEFLTYFQNEAQLEKSRLLSDRFSAERPKGSFSTLEIQRTEQGDSAMYLCASSLAGTDQETQYFGPGTRLLVL.